This T cell receptor (beta chain) was identified during a study of blood T cell repertoires in COVID-19. Assay: immunoSEQ multiplex PCR; the TCRdb copy retains only in-frame clones and omits some. The data hold more than 250,000 clones, with roughly 86% observed a single time. Trimming took 2 bases from V and 5 from J, leaving 6 bases between them. CDR1 and CDR2 (germline): MNHEY, SVGEGT. The length of the CDR3 is 12 residues. The clonotype originates from a human donor in a cohort sampled during active COVID-19. The sample was peripheral blood. V is TRBV6-2 or TRBV6-3 and J is TRBJ1-2; D ambiguous. The CDR3, as DNA: TGTGCCAGCAGTTACGCGGATTATGGCTACACCTTC. It yields the protein CASSYADYGYTF.